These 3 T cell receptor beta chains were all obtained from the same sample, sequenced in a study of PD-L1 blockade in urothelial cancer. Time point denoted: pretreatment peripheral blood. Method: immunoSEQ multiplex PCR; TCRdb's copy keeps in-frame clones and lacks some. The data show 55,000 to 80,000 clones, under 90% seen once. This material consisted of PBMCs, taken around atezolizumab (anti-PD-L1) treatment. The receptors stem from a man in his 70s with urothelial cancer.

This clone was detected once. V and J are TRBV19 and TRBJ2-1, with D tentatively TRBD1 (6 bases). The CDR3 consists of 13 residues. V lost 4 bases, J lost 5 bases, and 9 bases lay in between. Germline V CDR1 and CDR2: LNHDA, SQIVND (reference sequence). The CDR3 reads CASSTRTDNEQFF. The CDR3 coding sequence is TGTGCCAGTAGTACCCGGACAGACAATGAGCAGTTCTTC.

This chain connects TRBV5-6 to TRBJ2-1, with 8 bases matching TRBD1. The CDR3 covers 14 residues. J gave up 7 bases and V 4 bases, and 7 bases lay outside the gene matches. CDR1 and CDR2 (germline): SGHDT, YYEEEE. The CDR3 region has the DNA TGTGCCAGCAGCCTCGGACAGGGTGGTAATGAGCAGTTCTTC. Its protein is CASSLGQGGNEQFF.

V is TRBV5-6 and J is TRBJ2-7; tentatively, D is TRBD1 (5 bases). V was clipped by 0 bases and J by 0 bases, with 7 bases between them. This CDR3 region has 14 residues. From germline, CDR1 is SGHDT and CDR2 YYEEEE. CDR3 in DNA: TGTGCCAGCAGCTTGGAGCAGGGCTCCTACGAGCAGTACTTC. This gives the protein CASSLEQGSYEQYF.